The text below deals with one TCR beta chain. TCRdb keeps only in-frame clones here, not all; method: immunoSEQ multiplex PCR. Among 210,000 or so clones listed, about 86% were seen once. Germline loops: CDR1 ENHRY, CDR2 SYGVKD. The CDR3 has 17 residues. V was clipped by 10 bases and J by 0 bases; unmatched bases: 14. This record comes from a study of blood T cell repertoires in COVID-19. This clonotype originated in a man in his late teens or twenties with active or convalescent COVID-19. The sequencing input was peripheral blood. The J gene is TRBJ1-4, the V gene TRBV10-3; 7 bases map to TRBD1. The chain's CDR3 is CATGGTGESTTNEKLFF. The DNA for the CDR3 is TGTGCCACCGGCGGCACAGGGGAATCGACAACTAATGAAAAACTGTTTTTT.